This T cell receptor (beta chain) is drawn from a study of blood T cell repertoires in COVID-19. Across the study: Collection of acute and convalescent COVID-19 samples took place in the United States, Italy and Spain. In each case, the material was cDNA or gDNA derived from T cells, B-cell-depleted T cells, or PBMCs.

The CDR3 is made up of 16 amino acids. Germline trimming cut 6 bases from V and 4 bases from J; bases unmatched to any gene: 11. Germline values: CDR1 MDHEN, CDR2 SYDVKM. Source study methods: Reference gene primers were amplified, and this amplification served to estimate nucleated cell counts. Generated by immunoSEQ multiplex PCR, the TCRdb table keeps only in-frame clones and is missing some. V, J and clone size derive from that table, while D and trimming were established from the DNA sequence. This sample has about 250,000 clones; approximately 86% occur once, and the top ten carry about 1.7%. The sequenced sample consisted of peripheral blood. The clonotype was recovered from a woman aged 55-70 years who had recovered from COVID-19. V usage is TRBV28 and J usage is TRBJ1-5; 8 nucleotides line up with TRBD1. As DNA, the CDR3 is TGTGCCAGCAGCCGACCAGCTACAGGGGGTAATCAGCCCCAGCATTTT. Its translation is CASSRPATGGNQPQHF.